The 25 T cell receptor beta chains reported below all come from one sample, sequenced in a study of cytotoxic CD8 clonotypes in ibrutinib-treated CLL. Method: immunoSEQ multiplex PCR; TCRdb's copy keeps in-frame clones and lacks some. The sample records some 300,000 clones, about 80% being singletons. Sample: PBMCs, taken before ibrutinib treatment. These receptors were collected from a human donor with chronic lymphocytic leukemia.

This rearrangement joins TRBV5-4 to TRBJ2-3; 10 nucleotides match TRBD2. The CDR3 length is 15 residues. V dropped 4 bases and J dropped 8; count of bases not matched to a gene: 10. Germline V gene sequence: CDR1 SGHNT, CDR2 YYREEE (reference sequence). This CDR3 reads CASSGRLIAGGTQYF. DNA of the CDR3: TGTGCCAGCAGCGGCCGATTGATAGCGGGGGGTACGCAGTATTTT.

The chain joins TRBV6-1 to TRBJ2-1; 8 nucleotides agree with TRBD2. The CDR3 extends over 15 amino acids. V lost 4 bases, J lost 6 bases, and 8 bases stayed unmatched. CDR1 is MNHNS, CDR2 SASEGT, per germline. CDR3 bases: TGTGCCAGCAGTGCTAGCGGGTATATGGCCAATGAGCAGTTCTTC. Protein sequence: CASSASGYMANEQFF.

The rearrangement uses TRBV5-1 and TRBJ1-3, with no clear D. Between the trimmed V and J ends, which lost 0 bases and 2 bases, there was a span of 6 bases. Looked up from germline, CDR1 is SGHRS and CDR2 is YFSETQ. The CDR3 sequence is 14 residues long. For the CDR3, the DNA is TGCGCCAGCAGCTTGGAGGCTACTGGAAACACCATATATTTT. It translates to CASSLEATGNTIYF.

The CDR3 DNA sequence: TGCGCCAGCAGCCCGAGGTTGGGTTCTGGGGCCAACGTCCTGACTTTC. This encodes CASSPRLGSGANVLTF. The chain uses TRBV4-3 and TRBJ2-6, with D unclear. Germline CDR1 reads LGHNA; CDR2 reads YSLEER. There are 16 residues in the CDR3. The V and J ends lost 4 bases and 1 base respectively, with 11 bases between them.

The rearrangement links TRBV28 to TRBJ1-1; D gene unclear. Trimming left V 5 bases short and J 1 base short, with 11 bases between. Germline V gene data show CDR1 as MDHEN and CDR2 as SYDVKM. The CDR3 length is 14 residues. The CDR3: CASSPSRQNTEAFF. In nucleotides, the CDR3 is TGTGCCAGCAGTCCTAGCAGACAGAACACTGAAGCTTTCTTT.

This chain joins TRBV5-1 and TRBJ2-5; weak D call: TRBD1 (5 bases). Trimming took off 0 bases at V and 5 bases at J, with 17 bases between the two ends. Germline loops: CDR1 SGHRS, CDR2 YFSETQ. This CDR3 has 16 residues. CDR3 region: CASSLVSAGFGETQYF. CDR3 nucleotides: TGCGCCAGCAGCTTGGTGTCGGCAGGGTTTGGGGAGACCCAGTACTTC.

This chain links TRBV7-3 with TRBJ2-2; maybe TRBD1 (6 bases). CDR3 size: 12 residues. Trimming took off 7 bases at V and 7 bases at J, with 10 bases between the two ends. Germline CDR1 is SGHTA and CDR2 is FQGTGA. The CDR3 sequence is CASTTGFGELFF. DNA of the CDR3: TGTGCCAGCACCACAGGGTTCGGGGAGCTGTTTTTT. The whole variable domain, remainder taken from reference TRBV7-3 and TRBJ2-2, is GAGVSQTPSNKVTEKGKYVELRCDPISGHTALYWYRQSLGQGPEFLIYFQGTGAADDSGLPNDRFFAVRPEGSVSTLKIQRTERGDSAVYLCASTTGFGELFFGEGSRLTVL.

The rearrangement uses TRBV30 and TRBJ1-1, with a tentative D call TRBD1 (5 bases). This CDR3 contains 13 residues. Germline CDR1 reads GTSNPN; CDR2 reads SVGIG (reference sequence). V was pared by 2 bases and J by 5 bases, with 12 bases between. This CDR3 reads CAWSLQGLTEAFF. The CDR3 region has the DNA TGTGCCTGGAGTCTTCAGGGATTGACTGAAGCTTTCTTT.

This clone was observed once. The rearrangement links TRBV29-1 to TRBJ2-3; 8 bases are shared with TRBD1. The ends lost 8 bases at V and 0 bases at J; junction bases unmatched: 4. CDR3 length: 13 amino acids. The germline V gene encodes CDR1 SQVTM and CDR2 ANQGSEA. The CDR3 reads CSTTGASTDTQYF. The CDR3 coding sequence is TGCAGCACGACAGGGGCTAGCACAGATACGCAGTATTTT.

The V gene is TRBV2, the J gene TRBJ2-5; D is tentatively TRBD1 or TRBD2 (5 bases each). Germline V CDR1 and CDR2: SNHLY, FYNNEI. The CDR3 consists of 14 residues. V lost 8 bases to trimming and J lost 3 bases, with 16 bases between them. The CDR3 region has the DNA TGTGCCAGCTCCTGGGACCACGGTGAAGAGACCCAGTACTTC. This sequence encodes CASSWDHGEETQYF.

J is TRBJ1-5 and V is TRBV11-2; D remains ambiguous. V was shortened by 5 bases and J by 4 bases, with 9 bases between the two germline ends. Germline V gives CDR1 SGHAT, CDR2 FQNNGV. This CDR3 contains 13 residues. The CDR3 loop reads CASSPSVNQPQHF. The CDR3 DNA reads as TGTGCCAGCAGCCCGAGCGTAAATCAGCCCCAGCATTTT. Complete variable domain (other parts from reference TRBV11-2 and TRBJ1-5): EAGVAQSPRYKIIEKRQSVAFWCNPISGHATLYWYQQILGQGPKLLIQFQNNGVVDDSQLPKDRFSAERLKGVDSTLKIQPAKLEDSAVYLCASSPSVNQPQHFGDGTRLSIL.

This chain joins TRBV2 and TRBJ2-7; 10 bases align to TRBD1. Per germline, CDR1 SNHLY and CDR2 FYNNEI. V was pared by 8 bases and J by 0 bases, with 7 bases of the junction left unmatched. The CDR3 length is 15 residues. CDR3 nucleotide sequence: TGTGCCAGCCTTCCGGGGACAGGGGACTCCTACGAGCAGTACTTC. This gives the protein CASLPGTGDSYEQYF.

DNA for the CDR3: TGTGCCAGCAGCCTCACTAGCGGGAGCCTCGAGCAGTACTTC. It yields the protein CASSLTSGSLEQYF. The chain recombines TRBV13 with TRBJ2-7; 11 bases are a match to TRBD2. CDR1 and CDR2 (germline): PRHDT, FYEKMQ (reference sequence). The CDR3 contains 14 residues. V shed 5 bases and J 6 bases; nucleotides not matched to a gene: 6.

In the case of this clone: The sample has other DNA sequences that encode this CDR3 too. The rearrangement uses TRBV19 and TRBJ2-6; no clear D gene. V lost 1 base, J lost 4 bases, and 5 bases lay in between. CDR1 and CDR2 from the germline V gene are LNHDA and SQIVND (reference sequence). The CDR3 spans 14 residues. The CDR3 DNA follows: TGTGCCAGTAGTATAGGGTCAGGGGCCAACGTCCTGACTTTC. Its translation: CASSIGSGANVLTF. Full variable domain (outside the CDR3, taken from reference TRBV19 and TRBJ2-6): DGGITQSPKYLFRKEGQNVTLSCEQNLNHDAMYWYRQDPGQGLRLIYYSQIVNDFQKGDIAEGYSVSREKKESFPLTVTSAQKNPTAFYLCASSIGSGANVLTFGAGSRLTVL.

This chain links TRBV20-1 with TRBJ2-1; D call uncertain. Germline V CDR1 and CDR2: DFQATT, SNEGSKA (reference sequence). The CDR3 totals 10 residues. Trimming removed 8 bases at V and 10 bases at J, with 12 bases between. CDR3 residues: CSFLLGEQFF. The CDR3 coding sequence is TGCAGTTTCCTCCTAGGGGAGCAGTTCTTC.

The CDR3 reads CASSESREGTGELFF. In DNA form, the CDR3 reads TGTGCCAGCAGTGAAAGTCGGGAGGGAACCGGGGAGCTGTTTTTT. J is TRBJ2-2 and V is TRBV6-4; 8 positions match TRBD2. The CDR3 is 15 residues long. Germline CDR1 is MRHNA and CDR2 is SNTAGT. With V trimmed by 3 bases and J by 5 bases, 5 bases remained unmatched.

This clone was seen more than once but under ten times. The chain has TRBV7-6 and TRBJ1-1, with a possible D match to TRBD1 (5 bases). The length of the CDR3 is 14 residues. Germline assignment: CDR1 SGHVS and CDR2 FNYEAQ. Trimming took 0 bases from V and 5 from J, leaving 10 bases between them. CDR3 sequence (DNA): TGTGCCAGCAGCTTAGCGCCCGGGGGGACTGAAGCTTTCTTT. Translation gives CASSLAPGGTEAFF.

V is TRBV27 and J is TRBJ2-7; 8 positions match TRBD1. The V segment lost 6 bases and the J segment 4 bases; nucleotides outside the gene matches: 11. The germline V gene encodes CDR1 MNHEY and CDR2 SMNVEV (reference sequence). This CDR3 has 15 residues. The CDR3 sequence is CASRIKTGVMYEQYF. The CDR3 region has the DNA TGTGCCAGCAGAATCAAGACAGGGGTGATGTACGAGCAGTACTTC.

The CDR3 DNA follows: TGTGCCAGCAGCTTATTAACAGGCGGATACGAGCAGTACTTC. Amino acids: CASSLLTGGYEQYF. The chain couples TRBV11-2 to TRBJ2-7; a possible D gene is TRBD1 (5 bases). V lost 2 bases and J 4 bases, leaving 12 bases between the germline ends. Germline V gene sequence: CDR1 SGHAT, CDR2 FQNNGV. The CDR3 sequence is 14 residues long.

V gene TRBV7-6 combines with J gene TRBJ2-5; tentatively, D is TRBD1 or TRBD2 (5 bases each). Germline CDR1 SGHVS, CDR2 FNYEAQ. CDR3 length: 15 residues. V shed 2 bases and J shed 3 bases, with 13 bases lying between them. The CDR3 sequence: CASSLRGAMEETQYF. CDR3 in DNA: TGTGCCAGCAGCTTACGAGGGGCCATGGAAGAGACCCAGTACTTC. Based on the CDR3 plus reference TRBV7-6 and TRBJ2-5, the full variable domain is GAGVSQSPRYKVTKRGQDVALRCDPISGHVSLYWYRQALGQGPEFLTYFNYEAQQDKSGLPNDRFSAERPEGSISTLTIQRTEQRDSAMYRCASSLRGAMEETQYFGPGTRLLVL.

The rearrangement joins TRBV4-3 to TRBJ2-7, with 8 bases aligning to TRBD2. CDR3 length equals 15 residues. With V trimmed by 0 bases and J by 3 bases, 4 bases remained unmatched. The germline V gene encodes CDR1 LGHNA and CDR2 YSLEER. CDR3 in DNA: TGCGCCAGCAGCCAAGATCCAGGGACTAGCTACGAGCAGTACTTC. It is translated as CASSQDPGTSYEQYF.

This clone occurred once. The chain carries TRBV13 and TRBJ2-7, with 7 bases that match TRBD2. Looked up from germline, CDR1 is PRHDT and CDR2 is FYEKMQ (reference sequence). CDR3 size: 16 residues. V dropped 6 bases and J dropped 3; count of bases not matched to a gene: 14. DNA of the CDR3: TGTGCCAGCAGTCCACCGTCGGGGGGAACCAACTACGAGCAGTACTTC. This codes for CASSPPSGGTNYEQYF. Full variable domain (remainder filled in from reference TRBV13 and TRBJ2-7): AAGVIQSPRHLIKEKRETATLKCYPIPRHDTVYWYQQGPGQDPQFLISFYEKMQSDKGSIPDRFSAQQFSDYHSELNMSSLELGDSALYFCASSPPSGGTNYEQYFGPGTRLTVT.

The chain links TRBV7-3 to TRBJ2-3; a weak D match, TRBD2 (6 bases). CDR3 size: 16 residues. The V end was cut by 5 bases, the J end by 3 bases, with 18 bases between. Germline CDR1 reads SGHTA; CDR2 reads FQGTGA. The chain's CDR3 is CASSPGPPGATDTQYF. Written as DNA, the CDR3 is TGTGCCAGCAGCCCCGGTCCCCCGGGAGCGACAGATACGCAGTATTTT.

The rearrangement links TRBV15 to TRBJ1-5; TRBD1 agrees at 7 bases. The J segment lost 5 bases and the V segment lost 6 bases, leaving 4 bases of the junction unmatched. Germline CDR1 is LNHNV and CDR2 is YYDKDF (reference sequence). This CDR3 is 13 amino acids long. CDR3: CATRDRLHQPQHF. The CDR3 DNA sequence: TGTGCCACCAGGGACAGGTTGCATCAGCCCCAGCATTTT.

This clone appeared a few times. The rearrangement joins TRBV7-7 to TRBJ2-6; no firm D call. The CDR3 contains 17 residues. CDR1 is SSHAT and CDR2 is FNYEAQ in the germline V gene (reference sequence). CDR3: CAKSRIWKPSGANVLTF. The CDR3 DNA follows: TGTGCTAAGAGTAGGATTTGGAAACCCTCTGGGGCCAACGTCCTGACTTTC. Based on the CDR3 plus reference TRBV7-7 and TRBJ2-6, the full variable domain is GAGVSQSPRYKVTKRGQDVTLRCDPISSHATLYWYQQALGQGPEFLTYFNYEAQPDKSGLPSDRFSAERPEGSISTLTIQRTEQRDSAMYRCAKSRIWKPSGANVLTFGAGSRLTVL.